This T cell receptor beta chain was identified during a study of patients and donors after allogeneic stem cell transplantation. This CDR3 has 14 amino acids. Trimming shortened V by 2 bases and J by 2 bases, and 8 bases separated the two germline ends. CDR1 is MDHEN and CDR2 is SYDVKM in the germline V gene. TCRdb processed the RT-PCR reads anew with MiXCR; each CDR3 protein has one entry. This repertoire shows 84,000 or so distinct CDR3 sequences, 45% to 50% found once; its top ten account for 50% to 75%. The origin of this receptor is a human donor who was either an allogeneic HSCT recipient or a stem cell or donor lymphocyte infusion donor (not recorded which). It is not recorded whose cells these are; they may come from a transplant donor. The rearrangement uses TRBV28 and TRBJ2-3, with D unclear. What was sequenced was blood, either unsorted or a sorted T cell fraction (not recorded which). CDR3 in amino acids: CASSLPLDTDTQYF. CDR3 DNA sequence: TGTGCCAGCAGTTTACCCCTTGACACAGATACGCAGTATTTT.